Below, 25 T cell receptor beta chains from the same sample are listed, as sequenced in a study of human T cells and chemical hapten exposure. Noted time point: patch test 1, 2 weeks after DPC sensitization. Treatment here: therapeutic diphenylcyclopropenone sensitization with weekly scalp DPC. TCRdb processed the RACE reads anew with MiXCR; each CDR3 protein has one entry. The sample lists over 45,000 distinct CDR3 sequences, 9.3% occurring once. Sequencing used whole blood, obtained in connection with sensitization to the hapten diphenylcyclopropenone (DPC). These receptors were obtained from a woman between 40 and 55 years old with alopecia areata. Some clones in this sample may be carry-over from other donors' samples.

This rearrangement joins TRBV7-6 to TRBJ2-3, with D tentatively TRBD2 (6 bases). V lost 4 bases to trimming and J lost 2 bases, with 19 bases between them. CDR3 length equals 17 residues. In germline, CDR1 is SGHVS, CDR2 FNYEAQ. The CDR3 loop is CASSSASGLPPTDTQYF. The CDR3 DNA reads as TGTGCCAGCAGCTCAGCGTCGGGACTCCCCCCCACAGATACGCAGTATTTT.

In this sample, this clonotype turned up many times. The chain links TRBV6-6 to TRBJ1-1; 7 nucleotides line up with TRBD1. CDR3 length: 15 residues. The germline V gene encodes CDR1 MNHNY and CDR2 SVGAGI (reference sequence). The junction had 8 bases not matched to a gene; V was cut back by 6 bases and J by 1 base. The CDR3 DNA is TGTGCCAGCAGCGGATCGGGACAGCCGAACACTGAAGCTTTCTTT. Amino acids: CASSGSGQPNTEAFF.

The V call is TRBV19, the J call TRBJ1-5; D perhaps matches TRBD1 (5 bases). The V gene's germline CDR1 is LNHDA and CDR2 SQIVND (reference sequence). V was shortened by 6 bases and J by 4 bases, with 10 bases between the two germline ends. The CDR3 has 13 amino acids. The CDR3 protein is CASRGRGNQPQHF. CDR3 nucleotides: TGTGCCAGTAGGGGACGGGGAAATCAGCCCCAGCATTTT.

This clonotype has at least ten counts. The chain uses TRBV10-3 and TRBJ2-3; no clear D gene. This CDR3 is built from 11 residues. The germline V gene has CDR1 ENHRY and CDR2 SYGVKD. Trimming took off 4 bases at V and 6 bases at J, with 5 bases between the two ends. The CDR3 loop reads CAISVRDTQYF. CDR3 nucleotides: TGTGCCATCAGTGTAAGGGATACGCAGTATTTT.

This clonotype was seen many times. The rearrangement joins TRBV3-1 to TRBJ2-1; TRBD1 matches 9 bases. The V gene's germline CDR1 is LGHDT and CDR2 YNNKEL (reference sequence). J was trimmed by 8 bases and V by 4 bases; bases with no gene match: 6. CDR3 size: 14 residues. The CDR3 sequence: CASSRQGGNDEQFF. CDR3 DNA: TGTGCCAGCAGCCGACAGGGGGGTAACGATGAGCAGTTCTTC.

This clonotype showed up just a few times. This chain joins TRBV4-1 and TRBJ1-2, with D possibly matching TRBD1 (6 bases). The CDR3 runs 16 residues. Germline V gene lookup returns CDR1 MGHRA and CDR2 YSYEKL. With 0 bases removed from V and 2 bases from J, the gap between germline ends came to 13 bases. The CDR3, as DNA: TGCGCCAGCAGCCAAGATCCGTGGGGGCAAAACTATGGCTACACCTTC. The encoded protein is CASSQDPWGQNYGYTF.

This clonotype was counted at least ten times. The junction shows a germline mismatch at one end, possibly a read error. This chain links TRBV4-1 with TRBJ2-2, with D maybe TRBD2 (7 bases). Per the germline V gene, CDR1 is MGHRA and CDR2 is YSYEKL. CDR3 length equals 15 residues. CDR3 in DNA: TGCGCCAGCCGCCAGCACGGGGGGCGAACCGGGGAGCTGTTTTTT. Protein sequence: CASRQHGGRTGELFF.

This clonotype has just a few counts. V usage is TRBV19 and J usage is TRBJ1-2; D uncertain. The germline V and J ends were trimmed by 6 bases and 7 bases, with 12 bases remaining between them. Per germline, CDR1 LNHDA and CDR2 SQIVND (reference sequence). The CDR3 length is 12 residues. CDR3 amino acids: CASREGAGGYTF. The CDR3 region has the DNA TGTGCCAGTAGAGAGGGCGCAGGTGGCTACACCTTC.

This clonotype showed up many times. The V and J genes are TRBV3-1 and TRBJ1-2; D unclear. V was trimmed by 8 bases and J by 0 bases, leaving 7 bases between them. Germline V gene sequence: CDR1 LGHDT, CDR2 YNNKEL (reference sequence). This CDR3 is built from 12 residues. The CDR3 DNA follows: TGTGCCAGCTCTAACACTAACTATGGCTACACCTTC. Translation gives CASSNTNYGYTF.

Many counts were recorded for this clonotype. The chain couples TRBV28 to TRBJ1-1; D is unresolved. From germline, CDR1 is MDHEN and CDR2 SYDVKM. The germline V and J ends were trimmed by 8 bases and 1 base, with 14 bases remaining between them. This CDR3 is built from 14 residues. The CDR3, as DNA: TGTGCCAGCCGCCCCGCGTTAGGGAACACTGAAGCTTTCTTT. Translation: CASRPALGNTEAFF.

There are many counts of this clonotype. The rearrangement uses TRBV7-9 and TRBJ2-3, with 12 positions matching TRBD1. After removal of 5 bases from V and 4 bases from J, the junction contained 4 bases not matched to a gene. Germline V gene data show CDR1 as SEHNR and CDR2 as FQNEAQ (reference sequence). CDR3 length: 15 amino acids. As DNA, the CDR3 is TGTGCCAGCAGCCCGGGGACAGGGGGCGCAGATACGCAGTATTTT. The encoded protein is CASSPGTGGADTQYF.

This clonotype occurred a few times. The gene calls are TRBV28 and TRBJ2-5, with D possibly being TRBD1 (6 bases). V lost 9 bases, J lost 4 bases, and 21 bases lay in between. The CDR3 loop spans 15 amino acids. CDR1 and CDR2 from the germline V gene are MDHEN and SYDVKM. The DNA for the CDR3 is TGTGCCAGTTCGAAACGATTTACAGGGCGAGAGACCCAGTACTTC. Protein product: CASSKRFTGRETQYF.

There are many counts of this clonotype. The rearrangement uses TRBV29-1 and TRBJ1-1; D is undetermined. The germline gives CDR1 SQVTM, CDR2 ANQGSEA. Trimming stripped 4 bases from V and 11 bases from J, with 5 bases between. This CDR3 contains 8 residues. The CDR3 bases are TGCAGCGTTGGGTCGGCTTTCTTT. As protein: CSVGSAFF.

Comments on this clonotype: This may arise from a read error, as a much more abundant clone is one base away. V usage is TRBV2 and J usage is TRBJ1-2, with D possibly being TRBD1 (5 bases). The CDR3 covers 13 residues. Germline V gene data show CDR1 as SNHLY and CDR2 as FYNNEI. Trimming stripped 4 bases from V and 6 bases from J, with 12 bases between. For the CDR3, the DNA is TGTGCCAGCAGTGCAGGGACGGCGGATGGCTACACCTTC. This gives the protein CASSAGTADGYTF.

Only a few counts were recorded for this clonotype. CDR3 DNA: TGTGCGGCATACGCAGGATCGAACACTGAAGCTTTCTTT. It specifies CAAYAGSNTEAFF. The V call is TRBV28, the J call TRBJ1-1, with unresolved D. Germline lookup yields CDR1 MDHEN and CDR2 SYDVKM. The CDR3 length is 13 residues. Using reference TRBV28 and TRBJ1-1 for the parts outside the CDR3, the full variable domain is DVKVTQSSRYLVKRTGEKVFLECVQDMDHENMFWYRQDPGLGLRLIYFSYDVKMKEKGDIPEGYSVSREKKERFSLILESASTNQTSMYLCAAYAGSNTEAFFGQGTRLTVV.

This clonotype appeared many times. The CDR3, as DNA: TGCAGTGCTCAGGGACTAGCGGGGGGGGATGAGCAGTTCTTC. It codes for CSAQGLAGGDEQFF. The chain has TRBV20-1 and TRBJ2-1; 16 bases match TRBD2. Germline CDR1 reads DFQATT; CDR2 reads SNEGSKA (reference sequence). This CDR3 has 14 residues. The trim removed 5 bases at V and 8 bases at J, leaving 3 bases unmatched.

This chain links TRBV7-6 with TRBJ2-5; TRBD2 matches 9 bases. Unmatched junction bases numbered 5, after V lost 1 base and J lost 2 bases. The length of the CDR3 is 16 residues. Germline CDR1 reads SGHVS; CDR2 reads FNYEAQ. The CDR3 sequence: CASSLGLAGRQETQYF. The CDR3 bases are TGTGCCAGCAGCTTAGGGCTAGCGGGGAGGCAAGAGACCCAGTACTTC.

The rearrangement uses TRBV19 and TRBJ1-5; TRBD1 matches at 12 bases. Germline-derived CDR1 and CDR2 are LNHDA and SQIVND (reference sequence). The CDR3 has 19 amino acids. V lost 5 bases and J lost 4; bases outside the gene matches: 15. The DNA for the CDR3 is TGTGCCAGTAGTTCCACCGGGACAGGGGGCGTAGTTAGGAATCAGCCCCAGCATTTT. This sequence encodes CASSSTGTGGVVRNQPQHF.

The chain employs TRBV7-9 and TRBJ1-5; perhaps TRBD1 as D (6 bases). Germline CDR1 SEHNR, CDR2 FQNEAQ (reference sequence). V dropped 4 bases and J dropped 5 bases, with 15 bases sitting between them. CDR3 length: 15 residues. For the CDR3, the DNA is TGTGCCAGCAGCTCGGAGGACAGAGCGGATCAGCCCCAGCATTTT. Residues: CASSSEDRADQPQHF.

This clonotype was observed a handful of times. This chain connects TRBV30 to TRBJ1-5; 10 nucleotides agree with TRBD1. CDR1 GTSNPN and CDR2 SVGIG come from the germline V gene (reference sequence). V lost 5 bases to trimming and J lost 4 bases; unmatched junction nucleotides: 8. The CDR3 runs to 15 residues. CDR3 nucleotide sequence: TGTGCCTGGGGGGACAGGGGATTGTCTAATCAGCCCCAGCATTTT. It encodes CAWGDRGLSNQPQHF. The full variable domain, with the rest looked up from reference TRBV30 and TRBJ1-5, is SQTIHQWPATLVQPVGSPLSLECTVEGTSNPNLYWYRQAAGRGLQLLFYSVGIGQISSEVPQNLSASRPQDRQFILSSKKLLLSDSGFYLCAWGDRGLSNQPQHFGDGTRLSIL.

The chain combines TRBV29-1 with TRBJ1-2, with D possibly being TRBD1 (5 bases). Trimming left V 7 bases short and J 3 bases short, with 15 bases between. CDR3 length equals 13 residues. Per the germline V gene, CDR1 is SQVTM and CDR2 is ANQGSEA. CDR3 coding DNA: TGCAGCGCCCATATGGGGGGTCACTATGGCTACACCTTC. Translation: CSAHMGGHYGYTF.

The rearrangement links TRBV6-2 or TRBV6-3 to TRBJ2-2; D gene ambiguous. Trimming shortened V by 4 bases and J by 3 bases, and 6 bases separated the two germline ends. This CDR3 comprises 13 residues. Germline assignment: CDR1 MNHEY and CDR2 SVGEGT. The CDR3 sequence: CASSSFDTGELFF. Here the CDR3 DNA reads TGTGCCAGCAGTTCCTTCGACACCGGGGAGCTGTTTTTT.

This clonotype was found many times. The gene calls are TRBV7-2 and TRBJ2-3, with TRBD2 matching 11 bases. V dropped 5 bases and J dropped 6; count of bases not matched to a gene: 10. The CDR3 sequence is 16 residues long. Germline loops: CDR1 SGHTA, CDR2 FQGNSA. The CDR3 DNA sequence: TGTGCCAGCAGCCCCGGACTAGCGGGTATCTTGGATACGCAGTATTTT. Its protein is CASSPGLAGILDTQYF.

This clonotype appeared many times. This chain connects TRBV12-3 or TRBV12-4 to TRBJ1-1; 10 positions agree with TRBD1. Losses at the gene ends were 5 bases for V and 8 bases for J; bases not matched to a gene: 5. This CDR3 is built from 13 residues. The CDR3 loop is CASSPDRGSEAFF. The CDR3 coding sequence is TGTGCCAGCAGTCCGGACAGGGGGTCGGAAGCTTTCTTT.

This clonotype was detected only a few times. Here the CDR3 DNA reads TGTGCCAGCAGTAGGCACCAGGGCTCTGGAAACACCATATATTTT. This sequence encodes CASSRHQGSGNTIYF. J is TRBJ1-3 and V is TRBV6-1; maybe TRBD1 (5 bases). Germline V lookup: CDR1 MNHNS, CDR2 SASEGT. Trimming stripped 5 bases from V and 0 bases from J, with 11 bases between. This CDR3 spans 15 amino acids.